Listed below are T cell receptor beta chains from one sample, sequenced in a study of T-cell reconstitution after alpha-beta-depleted transplantation in children. In TCRdb, the PCR reads were re-called with MiXCR into one record per CDR3 protein. This sample has about 490,000 distinct CDR3 sequences; about 10% occur once, and the top ten carry roughly 2.1%. The source was PBMCs, collected before TCRalphabeta/CD19-depleted stem cell transplant. The source is a child younger than 10 with inherited bone marrow failure, due to receive a stem cell transplant. The conserved cysteine and the conserved F or W are not part of the CDR3 here.

j_call v_call cdr3_aa
TRBJ2-3 TRBV7-2 ASSTRVGDTQY
TRBJ1-6 TRBV12-3/TRBV12-4 ASSLADRGVHNSPLH
TRBJ2-1 TRBV6-1 ASSVLAGGKREQF
TRBJ2-1 TRBV5-1 ASSTGAVASGISYNEQF
TRBJ2-1 TRBV29-1 SVVHPFYNEQF
TRBJ2-7 TRBV27 ASSPGTAAQLFQQY
TRBJ2-7 TRBV20-1 SARDTQREGHEQY
TRBJ1-3 TRBV7-9 ASSLEAGRRNTIY
TRBJ2-2 TRBV5-6 ASSILTSSGELF
TRBJ2-5 TRBV6-2/TRBV6-3 ASSGLVEETQY
TRBJ2-6 TRBV27 ASSPCGQISGANVLT
TRBJ2-5 TRBV15 ATSRYGTGEETQY
TRBJ2-7 TRBV10-3 AISASSTSTSYEQY
TRBJ1-1 TRBV20-1 SARDPPLAEAF
TRBJ1-4 TRBV29-1 SVTETGPNEKLF
TRBJ1-4 TRBV6-1 ASSVAGTATNEKLF
TRBJ2-3 TRBV2 ASSWDYTDTQY
TRBJ2-2 TRBV27 ASSDRQGGGELF